The next 18 T cell receptor beta chains were all read from a single sample in a study of blood T cell repertoires in COVID-19. Clones were read by immunoSEQ multiplex PCR, and TCRdb kept only the in-frame ones, dropping some. The data show a few hundred thousand clones, 85% seen once. Sequenced sample: peripheral blood. The receptors shown here come from a young woman with acute or convalescent COVID-19.

The rearrangement uses TRBV7-2 and TRBJ1-2, with TRBD1 identical over 7 bases. Trimming took 3 bases from V and 8 from J; bases not matched to a gene: 6. Per germline, CDR1 SGHTA and CDR2 FQGNSA. The CDR3 loop spans 13 amino acids. The CDR3 is CASSFLRGQGYTF. The DNA of the CDR3 is TGTGCCAGCAGCTTCCTTAGGGGGCAGGGCTACACCTTC. The entire variable domain, with the rest obtained from reference TRBV7-2 and TRBJ1-2, is as follows: GAGVSQSPSNKVTEKGKDVELRCDPISGHTALYWYRQSLGQGLEFLIYFQGNSAPDKSGLPSDRFSAERTGGSVSTLTIQRTQQEDSAVYLCASSFLRGQGYTFGSGTRLTVV.

This chain links TRBV5-6 with TRBJ1-2; D is uncertain. CDR1 and CDR2 (germline): SGHDT, YYEEEE. V was trimmed by 1 base and J by 2 bases, leaving 12 bases between them. The CDR3 is made up of 15 amino acids. The CDR3 reads CASSLIDPLNYGYTF. CDR3 nucleotides: TGTGCCAGCAGCTTGATCGATCCCCTAAACTATGGCTACACCTTC.

This chain joins TRBV19 and TRBJ1-6, with D tentatively TRBD1 (5 bases). The CDR3 runs to 12 residues. CDR1 is LNHDA, CDR2 SQIVND, per germline (reference sequence). CDR3 region: CATGWNNSPLHF. CDR3 nucleotide sequence: TGTGCTACAGGATGGAATAATTCACCCCTCCACTTT. Together with reference TRBV19 and TRBJ1-6, the CDR3 gives the full variable domain: DGGITQSPKYLFRKEGQNVTLSCEQNLNHDAMYWYRQDPGQGLRLIYYSQIVNDFQKGDIAEGYSVSREKKESFPLTVTSAQKNPTAFYLCATGWNNSPLHFGNGTRLTVT.

The V and J genes are TRBV5-6 and TRBJ2-2, with 10 bases lining up with TRBD2. This CDR3 has 18 residues. After removal of 0 bases from V and 1 base from J, the junction contained 6 bases not matched to a gene. From germline, CDR1 is SGHDT and CDR2 YYEEEE. The CDR3 loop reads CASSLAASGGLNTGELFF. CDR3 DNA: TGTGCCAGCAGCTTGGCGGCTAGCGGGGGACTGAACACCGGGGAGCTGTTTTTT.

The rearrangement joins TRBV15 to TRBJ1-2; 10 bases are shared with TRBD1. V gave up 1 base and J gave up 4 bases; unmatched junction bases: 0. Germline V gene data show CDR1 as LNHNV and CDR2 as YYDKDF (reference sequence). The CDR3 contains 14 residues. This CDR3 reads CATSRGTGGYGYTF. The CDR3 DNA follows: TGTGCCACCAGCAGAGGGACAGGGGGCTATGGCTACACCTTC.

This clone was seen at least ten times. This chain uses TRBV2 with TRBJ1-5; 10 bases line up with TRBD1. The germline gives CDR1 SNHLY, CDR2 FYNNEI. The CDR3 totals 15 residues. V was pared by 8 bases and J by 2 bases, with 6 bases of the junction left unmatched. The CDR3 nucleotides are TGTGCCAGCCTCGTTGGACAGGGGGGCAATCAGCCCCAGCATTTT. Encoded protein: CASLVGQGGNQPQHF.

This rearrangement joins TRBV7-2 to TRBJ2-5, with TRBD2 matching over 11 bases. The CDR3 length is 17 residues. Trimming cost V 5 bases and J 4 bases; bases outside gene matches: 12. Per germline, CDR1 SGHTA and CDR2 FQGNSA. DNA for the CDR3: TGTGCCAGCAGCAACTGGGCTAGCGGGGGGATGAGAGAGACCCAGTACTTC. Translation: CASSNWASGGMRETQYF.

This rearrangement joins TRBV14 to TRBJ2-5; D ambiguous. This CDR3 has 12 residues. Germline V CDR1 and CDR2: SGHDN, FVKESK. V lost 0 bases, J lost 7 bases, and 6 bases lay in between. The CDR3 here is CASSQDAVTQYF. CDR3 coding DNA: TGTGCCAGCAGCCAAGATGCGGTGACCCAGTACTTC.

The chain uses TRBV2 and TRBJ2-5, with D possibly matching TRBD2 (5 bases). The CDR3 covers 13 residues. Germline CDR1 reads SNHLY; CDR2 reads FYNNEI. Deletions cut 4 bases from V and 2 bases from J, with 8 bases between. The chain's CDR3 is CASSGGLQETQYF. CDR3 in DNA: TGTGCCAGCAGTGGCGGACTTCAAGAGACCCAGTACTTC.

The chain links TRBV27 to TRBJ2-1, with TRBD2 matching over 10 bases. This CDR3 has 15 residues. Trimming cost V 3 bases and J 2 bases; bases outside gene matches: 1. CDR1 and CDR2 from the germline V gene are MNHEY and SMNVEV (reference sequence). The CDR3 sequence: CASSFGLAAYNEQFF. In DNA, the CDR3 is TGTGCCAGCAGTTTTGGACTAGCGGCCTACAATGAGCAGTTCTTC.

Concerning this clone itself: Germline is not matched at one junction end, which may reflect a read error. The V and J genes are TRBV6-5 and TRBJ2-7; no clear D gene. CDR1 MNHEY and CDR2 SVGAGI come from the germline V gene. The CDR3 is made up of 10 amino acids. CDR3 sequence (DNA): TGTGCCAGTAGTTTTCGCGAGCAGTACTTC. Translation: CASSFREQYF.

The rearrangement uses TRBV11-2 and TRBJ1-1, with 7 bases identical to TRBD1. The CDR3 consists of 19 residues. Per the germline V gene, CDR1 is SGHAT and CDR2 is FQNNGV. With V trimmed by 2 bases and J by 0 bases, 15 bases remained unmatched. The CDR3, as DNA: TGTGCCAGCAGCTTACCCGGGACAGAGCTAGGGGAATTGAACACTGAAGCTTTCTTT. It yields the protein CASSLPGTELGELNTEAFF.

V and J are TRBV5-1 and TRBJ2-7; D might be TRBD2 (6 bases). The CDR3 extends over 15 amino acids. V was cut by 2 bases and J by 2 bases, with 14 bases left in between. Germline CDR1 is SGHRS and CDR2 is YFSETQ. CDR3 sequence: CASSFSGGATYEQYF. DNA of the CDR3: TGCGCCAGCAGCTTCTCGGGCGGGGCTACCTACGAGCAGTACTTC.

J is TRBJ1-3 and V is TRBV5-1; a weak D match, TRBD1 (5 bases). This CDR3 has 16 amino acids. Trimming pared 1 base from V and 1 base from J, leaving 12 bases between. Germline CDR1 reads SGHRS; CDR2 reads YFSETQ. CDR3 in amino acids: CASSLIGQFSGNTIYF. In DNA form, the CDR3 reads TGCGCCAGCAGCTTGATAGGACAATTTTCTGGAAACACCATATATTTT.

This chain's CDR3 is CASSPQPGFTDTQYF. DNA for the CDR3: TGTGCCAGCTCACCACAGCCAGGATTCACAGATACGCAGTATTTT. This rearrangement joins TRBV18 to TRBJ2-3; no clear D gene. V was shortened by 1 base and J by 2 bases, with 10 bases between the two germline ends. The length of the CDR3 is 15 residues. Germline CDR1 KGHSH, CDR2 LQKENI.

The rearrangement uses TRBV7-7 and TRBJ2-7; TRBD1 matches at 11 bases. The length of the CDR3 is 14 residues. Trimming removed 6 bases from V and 4 bases from J; junction bases left unmatched: 5. The germline V gene encodes CDR1 SSHAT and CDR2 FNYEAQ (reference sequence). CDR3 loop: CASSSGTGGYEQYF. Written as DNA, the CDR3 is TGTGCCAGCAGTTCAGGGACAGGGGGGTACGAGCAGTACTTC.

V and J are TRBV27 and TRBJ2-7, with D possibly TRBD2 on 6 matching bases. Germline CDR1 MNHEY, CDR2 SMNVEV (reference sequence). This CDR3 contains 15 residues. V was cut by 6 bases and J by 1 base, with 16 bases left in between. The CDR3 nucleotides read TGTGCCAGCAGATCAGACTCCGGAGGGTCCTACGAGCAGTACTTC. Residues: CASRSDSGGSYEQYF.

V gene TRBV30 combines with J gene TRBJ2-2, with TRBD2 matching over 8 bases. V shed 5 bases and J 7 bases; nucleotides not matched to a gene: 15. Germline CDR1 GTSNPN, CDR2 SVGIG (reference sequence). The CDR3 runs to 16 residues. The CDR3 region has the DNA TGTGCCTGGGGGATGAGCGGGGGAGGATTCAGCGGGGAGCTGTTTTTT. This translates into CAWGMSGGGFSGELFF.